The TCR beta chain under discussion was sequenced for a study of shared clonotypes between healthy human individuals. This clone was observed a few times. Only in-frame clones appear in the TCRdb table, and some are missing; sequencing was by immunoSEQ multiplex PCR. The sample has roughly 1,100,000 clones; about 75% are singletons. The germline CDR1 and CDR2 sequences are SNHLY and FYNNEI. The CDR3 is made up of 14 amino acids. Trimming removed 5 bases from V and 7 bases from J, with 14 bases in between. V usage is TRBV2 and J usage is TRBJ2-2; a possible D gene is TRBD2 (5 bases). The origin of this receptor is a man aged 18 to 29 in good health. The sequencing sample was made of memory CD4+ T cells sorted from blood. The sample's subset: CD45RA-negative fraction. CDR3 amino acids: CASSPRGGGGELFF. As DNA, the CDR3 is TGTGCCAGCAGTCCACGGGGTGGAGGCGGGGAGCTGTTTTTT.